This T cell receptor (beta chain) was recovered during a study of blood T cell repertoires in COVID-19. Here immunoSEQ multiplex PCR was the method, and the copy in TCRdb shows in-frame clones only, minus some. The sample lists about 150,000 clones, roughly four fifths occurring once. This CDR3 has 14 residues. V was shortened by 0 bases and J by 8 bases, with 10 bases between the two germline ends. Germline values: CDR1 SGHTA, CDR2 FQGNSA. The chain is built from TRBV7-2 and TRBJ2-2; a possible D gene is TRBD1 (5 bases). The receptor comes from an elderly woman with acute or convalescent COVID-19. The sequenced sample was peripheral blood. The CDR3 loop is CASSLAGVFGELFF. DNA for the CDR3: TGTGCCAGCAGCTTAGCAGGGGTATTTGGGGAGCTGTTTTTT.